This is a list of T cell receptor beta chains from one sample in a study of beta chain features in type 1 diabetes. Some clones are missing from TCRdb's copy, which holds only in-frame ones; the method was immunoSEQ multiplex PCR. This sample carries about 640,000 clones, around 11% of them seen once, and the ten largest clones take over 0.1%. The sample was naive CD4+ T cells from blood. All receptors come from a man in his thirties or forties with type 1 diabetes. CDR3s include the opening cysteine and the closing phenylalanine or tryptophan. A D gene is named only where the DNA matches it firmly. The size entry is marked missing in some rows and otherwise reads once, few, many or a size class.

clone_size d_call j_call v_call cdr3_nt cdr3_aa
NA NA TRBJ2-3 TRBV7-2 TGTGCCAGCAGCTCTCGACAGGGAGGGTGGGCAGATACGCAGTATTTT CASSSRQGGWADTQYF
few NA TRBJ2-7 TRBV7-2 TGTGCCAGCAGCTTAGGAAGATACGAGCAGTACTTC CASSLGRYEQYF
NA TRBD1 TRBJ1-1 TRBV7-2 TGTGCCAGCAGCTCCCAGGGACAGGGCGCTGAAGCTTTCTTT CASSSQGQGAEAFF
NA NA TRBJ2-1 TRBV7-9 TGTGCCAGCAGCCGGGGCTACACCTACAATGAGCAGTTCTTC CASSRGYTYNEQFF
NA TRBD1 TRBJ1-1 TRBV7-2 TGTGCCAGCAGCTTTCCAGGAGCAGGGGGCGGAAGGAACACTGAAGCTTTCTTT CASSFPGAGGGRNTEAFF
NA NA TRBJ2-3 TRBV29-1 TGCAGCGTTACACCCGGGGCCGGCACAGATACGCAGTATTTT CSVTPGAGTDTQYF
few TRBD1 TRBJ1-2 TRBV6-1 TGTGCCAGCAGAGACAGGGGTAGTAACTATGGCTACACCTTC CASRDRGSNYGYTF
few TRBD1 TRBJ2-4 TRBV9 TGTGCCAGCAGCGAGGGGGACAGGGAGGGAAACATTCAGTACTTC CASSEGDREGNIQYF
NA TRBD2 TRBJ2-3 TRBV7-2 TGTGCCAGCAGCCCTCTAGCGGGGGCGGCAGATACGCAGTATTTT CASSPLAGAADTQYF
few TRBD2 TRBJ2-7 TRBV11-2 TGTGCCAGCAGCTTCCCTAGCGGGGGAATCTCCTACGAGCAGTACTTC CASSFPSGGISYEQYF
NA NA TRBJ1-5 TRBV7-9 TGTGCCAGCAGCTTTGAACAGCAGGGGCCCCAGCATTTT CASSFEQQGPQHF
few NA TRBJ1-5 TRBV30 TGTGCCTGGAGCGTCCGCGGGGGGGGTCAGCCCCAGCATTTT CAWSVRGGGQPQHF
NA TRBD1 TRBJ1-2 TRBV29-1 TGCAGCGTAGATGGGACAGGGAGACTCTATGGCTACACCTTC CSVDGTGRLYGYTF
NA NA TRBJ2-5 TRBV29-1 TGCAGCGTTGAGGGGGGGCAGGGGGAGACCCAGTACTTC CSVEGGQGETQYF
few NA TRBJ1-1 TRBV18 TGTGCCAGCTCACTCCTTCGGGCTAATGAAGCTTTCTTT CASSLLRANEAFF
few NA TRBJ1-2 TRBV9 TGTGCCAGCAGCGTAGGCCCCTCGTTAGAGGGAAACTATGGCTACACCTTC CASSVGPSLEGNYGYTF
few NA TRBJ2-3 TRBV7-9 TGTGCCAGCAGCTTTCAATTTAGCGCTATGGGGAGAGGCATTGCGCAGTATTTT CASSFQFSAMGRGIAQYF
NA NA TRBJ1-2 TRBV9 TGTGCCAGCAGCGCATCCGCCCGCAGGGGAATGGACTATGGCTACACCTTC CASSASARRGMDYGYTF
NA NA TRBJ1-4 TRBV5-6 TGTGCCAGCAGCCAACCCACGCAGAGGGCAGAAAAACTGTTTTTT CASSQPTQRAEKLFF
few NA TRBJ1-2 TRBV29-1 TGCAGCGTTGGCGACGGCAGGAGCTATGGCTACACCTTC CSVGDGRSYGYTF
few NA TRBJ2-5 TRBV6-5 TGTGCCAGCAGTTCCATTGGCAGCCAAGAGACCCAGTACTTC CASSSIGSQETQYF
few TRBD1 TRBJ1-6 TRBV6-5 TGTGCCAGCACCCCACAGGGGTGGAATTCACCCCTCCACTTT CASTPQGWNSPLHF
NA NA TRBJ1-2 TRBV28 TGTGCCAGTCGACCCATGGCAGGGGAGCACCATGGCTACACCTTC CASRPMAGEHHGYTF
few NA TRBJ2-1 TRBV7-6 TGTGCCAGCAGCTTAGTTGGCGGTGACTCCTACAATGAGCAGTTCTTC CASSLVGGDSYNEQFF
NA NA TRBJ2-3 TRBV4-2 TGTGCCAGCAGCCAATCCCAGGGGGAGGGAACAGATACGCAGTATTTT CASSQSQGEGTDTQYF
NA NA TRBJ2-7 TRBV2 TGTGCCAGCAGCCCTCTCCTCCGGGAGAGACAGGAAGCTCACGAGCAGTACTTC CASSPLLRERQEAHEQYF
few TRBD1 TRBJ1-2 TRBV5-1 TGCGCCAGCAGCTTGGTGAGCCAGGGGGGAACTAACTATGGCTACACCTTC CASSLVSQGGTNYGYTF
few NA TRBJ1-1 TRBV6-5 TGTGCCAGCAGTTACTCGAAAAACACTGAAGCTTTCTTT CASSYSKNTEAFF
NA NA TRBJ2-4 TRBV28 TGTGCCAGCAGTTTATCTATGCCAGGGGACATTCAGTACTTC CASSLSMPGDIQYF
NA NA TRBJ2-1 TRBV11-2 TGTGCCAGCAGCTTATCCTCGGGAAGTTACAATGAGCAGTTCTTC CASSLSSGSYNEQFF
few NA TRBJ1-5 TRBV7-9 TGTGCCAGCAGCTTAGGGGGCGGCGCGGTCAATCAGCCCCAGCATTTT CASSLGGGAVNQPQHF
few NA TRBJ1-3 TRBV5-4 TGTGCCAGCAGCCCCGGACAGACTGGAAACACCATATATTTT CASSPGQTGNTIYF
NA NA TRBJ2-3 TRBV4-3 TGCGCCAGCAGCCAAGATCCGCGGAGCCTACGCACAGATACGCAGTATTTT CASSQDPRSLRTDTQYF
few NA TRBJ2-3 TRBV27 TGTGCCAGCAGTTCCCTCAGAGATTACACAGATACGCAGTATTTT CASSSLRDYTDTQYF
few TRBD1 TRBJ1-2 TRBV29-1 TGCAGCGTAGGGACAGCCCTTGGCTACACCTTC CSVGTALGYTF
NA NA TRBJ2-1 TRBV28 TGTGCCAGCAGTTCCTTAGCGGCCACTGCCTACAATGAGCAGTTCTTC CASSSLAATAYNEQFF
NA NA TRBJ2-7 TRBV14 TGTGCCAGCAGCCCCAATGTGGGTTCCTACGAGCAGTACTTC CASSPNVGSYEQYF
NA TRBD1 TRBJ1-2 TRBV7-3 TGTGCCAGCAGCCCCGGACAGGGAGGTCTAGGCTACACCTTC CASSPGQGGLGYTF
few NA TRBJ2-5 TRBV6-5 TGTGCCAGCAGCAAGCCTGGGGGAGAGACCCAGTACTTC CASSKPGGETQYF
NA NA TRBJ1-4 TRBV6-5 TGTGCCAGCAGTAATACGGGGACGGGAAATGAAAAACTGTTTTTT CASSNTGTGNEKLFF
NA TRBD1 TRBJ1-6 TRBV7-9 TGTGCCAGCAGCTCCGGGACAGGGGCAGGGAATTCACCCCTCCACTTT CASSSGTGAGNSPLHF
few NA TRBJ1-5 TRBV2 TGTGCGGAAGGCCAGTTGGGTCAGCCCCAGCATTTT CAEGQLGQPQHF
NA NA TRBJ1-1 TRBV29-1 TGCAGCGTTGTTCCCCAGAACACTGAAGCTTTCTTT CSVVPQNTEAFF
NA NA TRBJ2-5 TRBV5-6 TGTGCCAGCGACCGTGGGGAGACCCAGTACTTC CASDRGETQYF
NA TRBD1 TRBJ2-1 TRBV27 TGTGCCAGCAGCAGGGGGAATGAGCAGTTCTTC CASSRGNEQFF
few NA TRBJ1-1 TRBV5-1 TGCGCCAGCAGCTTGCCCGGGGGGGCAATGAACACTGAAGCTTTCTTT CASSLPGGAMNTEAFF
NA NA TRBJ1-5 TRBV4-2 TGTGCCAGCAGCCAAGAGTCCAGATACAATCAGCCCCAGCATTTT CASSQESRYNQPQHF
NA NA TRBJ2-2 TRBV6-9 TGTGCCAGCAGAGAGACTGTTAACACCGGGGAGCTGTTTTTT CASRETVNTGELFF
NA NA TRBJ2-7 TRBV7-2 TGTGCCAGCAACCCTGGTGGGGGCAGGGTCACTTCCGAGCAGTACTTC CASNPGGGRVTSEQYF
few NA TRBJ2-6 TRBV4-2 TGTGCCAGCAGCCAAGTCGAGACTGGCTCTGGGGCCAACGTCCTGACTTTC CASSQVETGSGANVLTF
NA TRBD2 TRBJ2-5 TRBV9 TGTGCCAGCAGCGTAGCGGCTAGCGGGGGCTCGTACCAAGAGACCCAGTACTTC CASSVAASGGSYQETQYF
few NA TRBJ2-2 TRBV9 TGTGCCAGCAGCAGAGCGGCCGGGGAGCTGTTTTTT CASSRAAGELFF
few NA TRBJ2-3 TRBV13 TGTGCCAGCAGCTTAGGGCAACTAATGATTAGCACAGATACGCAGTATTTT CASSLGQLMISTDTQYF
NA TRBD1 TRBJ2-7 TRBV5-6 TGTGCCAGCAGCGAACAGGGGGCGCGGGACGAGCAGTACTTC CASSEQGARDEQYF
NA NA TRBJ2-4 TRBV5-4 TGTGCCAGCAGCTTGGGGCAGCCAGCCAAAAACATTCAGTACTTC CASSLGQPAKNIQYF
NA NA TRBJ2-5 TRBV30 TGTGCCTGGAGTACCGGCCCGATAGCCCAGTACTTC CAWSTGPIAQYF
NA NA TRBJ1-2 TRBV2 TGTGCCGGAAAGGCTGCTAACTATGGCTACACCTTC CAGKAANYGYTF